A single sample gave rise to the 31 T cell receptor beta chains below, sequenced in a study of blood T cell repertoires in COVID-19. Repertoires were generated with immunoSEQ multiplex PCR, while TCRdb's copy carries only in-frame clones and drops some. This sample yields about 250,000 clones, of which 65% to 80% are seen a single time; about 4% belongs to the top ten. Specimen: peripheral blood. The receptors stem from a woman between 35 and 50 years old with active or convalescent COVID-19.

The V gene is TRBV6-2 or TRBV6-3, the J gene TRBJ1-1; D gene unclear. The V gene's germline CDR1 is MNHEY and CDR2 SVGEGT. The CDR3 spans 14 residues. V lost 2 bases and J lost 4, with 11 bases in between. CDR3 sequence reads: CASSYRVGGTEAFF. DNA for the CDR3: TGTGCCAGCAGTTACAGGGTGGGAGGCACTGAAGCTTTCTTT.

The V gene is TRBV3-1 (or the pseudogene TRBV3-2), the J gene TRBJ1-2; D is ambiguous. The germline V gene has CDR1 LGHDT and CDR2 YNNKEL (reference sequence). CDR3 size: 13 residues. Trimming stripped 0 bases from V and 0 bases from J, with 2 bases between. CDR3 sequence: CASSQDTNYGYTF. CDR3 bases: TGTGCCAGCAGCCAAGATACTAACTATGGCTACACCTTC.

CDR3 in DNA: TGTGCCAGCAGTTTGGCAGTGAACTATGGCTACACCTTC. Protein product: CASSLAVNYGYTF. The chain couples TRBV12-3 or TRBV12-4 to TRBJ1-2; D ambiguous. This CDR3 has 13 residues. Deletions cut 3 bases from V and 2 bases from J, with 7 bases between.

This chain uses TRBV30 with TRBJ1-1; D is undetermined. Germline loops: CDR1 GTSNPN, CDR2 SVGIG (reference sequence). The CDR3 covers 13 residues. Trimming took off 5 bases at V and 4 bases at J, with 14 bases between the two ends. The CDR3 spells CAWHEGAGTEAFF. The CDR3 bases are TGTGCCTGGCACGAGGGCGCGGGCACTGAAGCTTTCTTT.

The chain is built from TRBV7-9 and TRBJ1-1, with D perhaps TRBD1 (6 bases). Trimming stripped 0 bases from V and 0 bases from J, with 8 bases between. This CDR3 contains 15 residues. Germline V gene sequence: CDR1 SEHNR, CDR2 FQNEAQ (reference sequence). The CDR3 DNA reads TGTGCCAGCAGCTTAGCCCAGGGGATGAACACTGAAGCTTTCTTT. It is translated as CASSLAQGMNTEAFF.

The chain joins TRBV29-1 to TRBJ2-5, with TRBD1 as a possible D gene (5 bases). This CDR3 has 14 amino acids. The ends were cut back, 4 bases at V and 2 bases at J, with 14 bases in the middle. Germline assignment: CDR1 SQVTM and CDR2 ANQGSEA. The CDR3 bases are TGCAGCGTTGTTAGATGGCAGGGTCAAGAGACCCAGTACTTC. Residues: CSVVRWQGQETQYF.

This clone was recorded once. The genes are TRBV30 and TRBJ1-4; 9 nucleotides line up with TRBD1. CDR1 is GTSNPN and CDR2 is SVGIG in the germline V gene (reference sequence). V shed 7 bases and J 8 bases; nucleotides not matched to a gene: 8. This CDR3 region has 13 residues. The CDR3 nucleotides are TGTGCCTCTTCTTGGACAGGGGACGAAAAACTGTTTTTT. Residues: CASSWTGDEKLFF.

The chain has TRBV5-1 and TRBJ1-1; 10 bases are shared with TRBD1. In germline, CDR1 is SGHRS, CDR2 YFSETQ. The CDR3 length is 16 residues. The junction had 7 bases not matched to a gene; V was cut back by 0 bases and J by 5 bases. Written as DNA, the CDR3 is TGCGCCAGCAGCTTGGAGGGACAGGGGACTCTAACTGAAGCTTTCTTT. It translates to CASSLEGQGTLTEAFF. Filled out from reference TRBV5-1 and TRBJ1-1, the complete variable domain reads KAGVTQTPRYLIKTRGQQVTLSCSPISGHRSVSWYQQTPGQGLQFLFEYFSETQRNKGNFPGRFSGRQFSNSRSEMNVSTLELGDSALYLCASSLEGQGTLTEAFFGQGTRLTVV.

V gene TRBV30 combines with J gene TRBJ1-4, with D perhaps TRBD1 (6 bases). CDR3 length: 16 amino acids. The V and J ends lost 8 bases and 0 bases respectively, with 19 bases between them. The germline V gene encodes CDR1 GTSNPN and CDR2 SVGIG (reference sequence). The CDR3 DNA follows: TGTGCCGGCGAGGGGGTCCTCCGATCAACTAATGAAAAACTGTTTTTT. Translated: CAGEGVLRSTNEKLFF.

The chain has TRBV5-6 and TRBJ1-3; 11 positions agree with TRBD1. The CDR3 length is 17 residues. Germline lookup yields CDR1 SGHDT and CDR2 YYEEEE. V dropped 3 bases and J dropped 8; count of bases not matched to a gene: 13. This CDR3 is CASSWGTGGPRGDTIYF. CDR3 nucleotide sequence: TGTGCCAGCAGCTGGGGGACAGGGGGACCCCGCGGGGACACCATATATTTT.

This chain links TRBV7-9 with TRBJ2-1; maybe TRBD1 (5 bases). Trimming cost V 5 bases and J 2 bases, with 10 bases left between them. Germline V gives CDR1 SEHNR, CDR2 FQNEAQ (reference sequence). CDR3 size: 14 residues. CDR3 sequence (DNA): TGTGCCAGCAGCCTGGACACGACCTACAATGAGCAGTTCTTC. Its translation is CASSLDTTYNEQFF.

The V gene is TRBV18, the J gene TRBJ2-3, with a tentative D call TRBD2 (6 bases). There are 16 residues in the CDR3. V lost 6 bases and J lost 5, with 21 bases in between. From germline, CDR1 is KGHSH and CDR2 LQKENI. CDR3 DNA: TGTGCCAGCTCTCCCCGGGACTCCGGTGGAGGAGATACGCAGTATTTT. It specifies CASSPRDSGGGDTQYF.

This CDR3 is CASSGDRGLQETQYF. CDR3 DNA sequence: TGTGCCAGCAGTGGAGACAGGGGGCTCCAAGAGACCCAGTACTTC. V usage is TRBV2 and J usage is TRBJ2-5; 10 positions match TRBD1. Germline lookup yields CDR1 SNHLY and CDR2 FYNNEI. V lost 4 bases, J lost 1 base, and 3 bases stayed unmatched. This CDR3 is 15 amino acids long.

The chain couples TRBV28 to TRBJ1-4, with a possible D match to TRBD1 (5 bases). Germline V gene data show CDR1 as MDHEN and CDR2 as SYDVKM. The length of the CDR3 is 16 residues. V lost 6 bases and J lost 5, with 19 bases in between. CDR3 nucleotide sequence: TGTGCCAGCAGCCCCCTAGGGGCCCCCTACAATGAAAAACTGTTTTTT. It specifies CASSPLGAPYNEKLFF.

This chain links TRBV19 with TRBJ2-2, with a weak D call TRBD1 (5 bases). The V end lost 11 bases, the J end lost 0 bases, and 13 bases lay between the germline ends. Germline-derived CDR1 and CDR2 are LNHDA and SQIVND (reference sequence). The CDR3 is 14 residues long. CDR3 sequence: CAGRTKANTGELFF. CDR3 DNA: TGTGCCGGACGGACAAAGGCGAACACCGGGGAGCTGTTTTTT.

The rearrangement links TRBV6-5 to TRBJ1-5; 8 bases are a match to TRBD1. J lost 4 bases, V lost 7 bases, and 9 bases had no gene match. Looked up from germline, CDR1 is MNHEY and CDR2 is SVGAGI. This CDR3 region has 15 residues. DNA for the CDR3: TGTGCCAGCACTCTAACACAGGGGGGGAATCAGCCCCAGCATTTT. As protein: CASTLTQGGNQPQHF.

V is TRBV10-3 and J is TRBJ1-1; D ambiguous. Trimming pared 6 bases from V and 5 bases from J, leaving 13 bases between. The CDR3 totals 13 residues. CDR1 ENHRY and CDR2 SYGVKD come from the germline V gene. CDR3 nucleotides: TGTGCCATCAGGTCCAGGTCGGAAACTGAAGCTTTCTTT. Encoded protein: CAIRSRSETEAFF.

The chain recombines TRBV24-1 with TRBJ1-1; D is perhaps TRBD1 (5 bases). The V gene's germline CDR1 is KGHDR and CDR2 SFDVKD. This CDR3 has 14 amino acids. V was clipped by 7 bases and J by 4 bases, with 15 bases between them. The CDR3 region has the DNA TGTGCCACCAGGGGGGGAGGGGCCGGCACTGAAGCTTTCTTT. Its protein product is CATRGGGAGTEAFF.

The chain recombines TRBV10-3 with TRBJ2-7; 10 bases are shared with TRBD1. Per germline, CDR1 ENHRY and CDR2 SYGVKD. The CDR3 runs 14 residues. The J segment lost 1 base and the V segment lost 6 bases, leaving 3 bases of the junction unmatched. The CDR3 coding sequence is TGTGCCATCAGCGGACAGGGGGTTTCCTACGAGCAGTACTTC. Amino acids: CAISGQGVSYEQYF.

The CDR3 region is CASTSSSRAGGLNTGELFF. The CDR3 bases are TGCGCCAGCACCTCTTCGTCCAGAGCGGGGGGCTTGAACACCGGGGAGCTGTTTTTT. The chain employs TRBV5-1 and TRBJ2-2, with TRBD2 matching 9 bases. The CDR3 has 19 residues. J lost 1 base, V lost 6 bases, and 16 bases had no gene match. Germline-derived CDR1 and CDR2 are SGHRS and YFSETQ.

The rearrangement joins TRBV6-6 to TRBJ1-2; 11 bases align to TRBD1. With V trimmed by 5 bases and J by 8 bases, 16 bases remained unmatched. CDR1 and CDR2 from the germline V gene are MNHNY and SVGAGI (reference sequence). This CDR3 spans 17 amino acids. CDR3 protein: CASSQLRGQGVIKGYTF. In DNA, the CDR3 is TGTGCCAGCAGTCAACTTCGGGGACAGGGGGTTATAAAGGGCTACACCTTC.

The J gene is TRBJ2-3, the V gene TRBV25-1; 7 bases fit TRBD1. Germline loops: CDR1 MGHDK, CDR2 SYGVNS. After removal of 6 bases from V and 4 bases from J, the junction contained 1 base not matched to a gene. The CDR3 consists of 12 residues. CDR3 region: CASRQGADTQYF. The CDR3 region has the DNA TGTGCCAGCAGGCAGGGGGCAGATACGCAGTATTTT.

The table lists this clone with a count of one. This chain links TRBV3-1 (or the pseudogene TRBV3-2) with TRBJ1-4; no reliable D call. The germline V and J ends were trimmed by 5 bases and 10 bases, with 11 bases remaining between them. Per germline, CDR1 LGHDT and CDR2 YNNKEL (reference sequence). The CDR3 spans 12 residues. As DNA, the CDR3 is TGTGCCAGCAGCTTCGACAACCGAAAACTGTTTTTT. Its protein is CASSFDNRKLFF.

This clone was counted between two and nine times. This sequence joins TRBV5-5 and TRBJ2-1; no clear D. V lost 0 bases to trimming and J lost 0 bases, with 10 bases between them. Per germline, CDR1 SGHKS and CDR2 YYEKEE (reference sequence). CDR3 size: 16 residues. The DNA of the CDR3 is TGTGCCAGCAGCTTGGCGGTCGGTAGCTCCTACAATGAGCAGTTCTTC. This encodes CASSLAVGSSYNEQFF.

The gene calls are TRBV4-1 and TRBJ1-6; D perhaps matches TRBD1 (6 bases). The germline V and J ends were trimmed by 0 bases and 0 bases, with 18 bases remaining between them. CDR1 is MGHRA, CDR2 YSYEKL, per germline. CDR3 size: 20 residues. The CDR3 sequence: CASSQEALGGASSYNSPLHF. The CDR3 region has the DNA TGCGCCAGCAGCCAAGAAGCCCTTGGGGGGGCGAGCTCCTATAATTCACCCCTCCACTTT.

A few counts support this clone. This sample also contains other DNA sequences that code for the same CDR3. V gene TRBV7-2 combines with J gene TRBJ1-1; possibly TRBD1 for D (6 bases). The CDR3 runs to 14 residues. Germline V gene sequence: CDR1 SGHTA, CDR2 FQGNSA. V lost 1 base and J lost 4, with 10 bases in between. Here the CDR3 reads CASSLEGQGTEAFF. The CDR3 DNA sequence: TGTGCCAGCAGCTTAGAGGGACAAGGCACTGAAGCTTTCTTT.

The chain couples TRBV6-6 to TRBJ1-5; TRBD1 might be the D (5 bases). The CDR3 consists of 14 residues. Germline assignment: CDR1 MNHNY and CDR2 SVGAGI (reference sequence). Trimming left V 8 bases short and J 6 bases short, with 17 bases between. CDR3 amino acids: CASALSGGFQPQHF. DNA of the CDR3: TGTGCCAGCGCCCTGTCGGGGGGATTTCAGCCCCAGCATTTT.

The chain is built from TRBV6-5 and TRBJ1-4, with a weak D call TRBD1 (6 bases). The germline gives CDR1 MNHEY, CDR2 SVGAGI. Between the trimmed V and J ends, which lost 8 bases and 8 bases, there was a span of 21 bases. This CDR3 has 15 residues. The CDR3 here is CASEVGRGLDEKLFF. The DNA of the CDR3 is TGTGCCAGCGAAGTGGGTAGGGGGTTGGACGAAAAACTGTTTTTT.

V gene TRBV30 combines with J gene TRBJ1-2; TRBD1 is a possible D gene (5 bases). V dropped 4 bases and J dropped 7 bases, with 13 bases sitting between them. CDR1 and CDR2 from the germline V gene are GTSNPN and SVGIG (reference sequence). The CDR3 totals 12 residues. The CDR3 DNA reads as TGTGCCTGGACTAGCGTCGGGGGTGGCTACACCTTC. This sequence encodes CAWTSVGGGYTF. The variable domain in full, with the rest retrieved from reference TRBV30 and TRBJ1-2, is SQTIHQWPATLVQPVGSPLSLECTVEGTSNPNLYWYRQAAGRGLQLLFYSVGIGQISSEVPQNLSASRPQDRQFILSSKKLLLSDSGFYLCAWTSVGGGYTFGSGTRLTVV.

V usage is TRBV21-1 and J usage is TRBJ2-3; the table's TRBD2 call for D was not verified on the DNA. TRBV21-1 is noted as a pseudogene. The CDR3 runs to 18 residues. The DNA of the CDR3 is TGTGCCAGCAGCACCTCCGGGGGGCCTCCAGCAGCTTTCGATACGCAGTATTTT. It encodes CASSTSGGPPAAFDTQYF.

The chain joins TRBV3-1 (or the pseudogene TRBV3-2) to TRBJ1-1; TRBD1 agrees at 7 bases. Germline values: CDR1 LGHDT, CDR2 YNNKEL (reference sequence). V lost 1 base to trimming and J lost 6 bases; unmatched junction nucleotides: 5. CDR3 length: 14 residues. As DNA, the CDR3 is TGTGCCAGCAGCCAAGCATACGGACAGGCTGAAGCTTTCTTT. It specifies CASSQAYGQAEAFF.